The rows below give T cell receptor beta chains drawn from one sample of a study of early T cells in non-severe SARS-CoV-2 infection. Each CDR3 protein is one row after TCRdb ran MiXCR on the 5' RACE reads. The sample yields some 27,000 distinct CDR3 sequences, about 4.7% seen once. The sequenced material came from whole blood. The receptor source for this set is an adult who was a healthcare worker with PCR-confirmed SARS-CoV-2 infection or an uninfected control (not recorded which). CDR3s include the opening cysteine and the closing phenylalanine or tryptophan. The D gene is left open where the match is weak. For some rows the clone size is stated as once, few or many, or as a class when expanded; others skip it.

TRBV6-1	.	TRBJ2-5	few	CASSLQGRQETQYF	TGTGCCAGCAGTCTCCAGGGGAGACAAGAGACCCAGTACTTC
TRBV29-1	.	TRBJ2-7	many	CSARLGADTYEQYF	TGCAGCGCTAGACTGGGAGCCGACACCTACGAGCAGTACTTC
TRBV16	.	TRBJ2-7	.	CASSQSGLATSSYEQYF	TGTGCCAGCAGCCAATCTGGGCTAGCGACCTCTTCCTACGAGCAGTACTTC
TRBV11-3	TRBD2	TRBJ2-5	many	CASSPGLAGQETQYF	TGTGCCAGCAGCCCAGGACTAGCGGGGCAAGAGACCCAGTACTTC
TRBV6-5	.	TRBJ2-5	many	CASSLDWRETQYF	TGTGCCAGCAGTCTGGACTGGAGAGAGACCCAGTACTTC
TRBV6-5	TRBD2	TRBJ2-3	few	CASSSWAGGQRDTQYF	TGTGCCAGCAGTTCTTGGGCGGGAGGGCAAAGAGATACGCAGTATTTT
TRBV28	.	TRBJ2-1	few	CASSLFLGSSYNEQFF	TGTGCCAGCAGTTTGTTCCTAGGGTCTTCTTACAATGAGCAGTTCTTC
TRBV2	.	TRBJ2-7	many	CASSRDSAYEQYF	TGTGCCAGCAGCCGGGACTCTGCCTACGAGCAGTACTTC
TRBV5-1	TRBD1	TRBJ1-2	many	CASSLTTGGLGYTF	TGCGCCAGCAGCTTGACGACAGGGGGACTCGGCTACACCTTC
TRBV27	.	TRBJ2-1	few	CATRDSGTYNEQFF	TGTGCCACCCGGGACTCAGGCACCTACAATGAGCAGTTCTTC
TRBV14	.	TRBJ2-3	.	CASSQEGRNTQYF	TGTGCCAGCAGCCAAGAAGGCAGAAATACGCAGTATTTT
TRBV29-1	TRBD2	TRBJ2-1	many	CSGTGTSGSSYNEQFF	TGCAGCGGGACAGGGACTAGCGGGAGCTCCTACAATGAGCAGTTCTTC
TRBV15	.	TRBJ2-5	.	CATSRDRETQYF	TGTGCCACCAGCAGAGATAGAGAGACCCAGTACTTC
TRBV2	.	TRBJ1-5	many	CASSQEHSNQPQHF	TGTGCCAGCAGTCAAGAGCATAGCAATCAGCCCCAGCATTTT
TRBV7-2	.	TRBJ2-1	many	CASSLQLYNEQFF	TGTGCCAGCAGCTTACAATTGTACAATGAGCAGTTCTTC
TRBV9	TRBD2	TRBJ2-7	many	CASSDGTSGPRAYEQYF	TGTGCCAGCAGCGATGGGACTAGCGGCCCCCGGGCGTACGAGCAGTACTTC
TRBV29-1	TRBD1	TRBJ1-1	many	CSVAPGTGKNTEAFF	TGCAGCGTTGCCCCCGGGACAGGGAAGAACACTGAAGCTTTCTTT
TRBV6-2/TRBV6-3	.	TRBJ2-3	.	CASSYSGGATQYF	TGTGCCAGCAGTTACTCTGGGGGTGCCACGCAGTATTTT
TRBV5-1	.	TRBJ2-2	many	CASSRGTTNTGELFF	TGCGCCAGCAGCCGCGGGACCACGAACACCGGGGAGCTGTTTTTT
TRBV19	.	TRBJ1-3	many	CASSITSRSGNTIYF	TGTGCCAGTAGTATAACAAGTCGCTCTGGAAACACCATATATTTT
TRBV28	.	TRBJ2-5	many	CATGTVAAVETQYF	TGTGCCACCGGGACCGTTGCGGCAGTGGAGACCCAGTACTTC
TRBV28	TRBD1	TRBJ1-2	many	CASKRTGGYGYTF	TGTGCCAGCAAAAGGACAGGGGGCTACGGCTACACCTTC
TRBV7-2	.	TRBJ2-3	many	CASSWGLGADTQYF	TGTGCCAGCAGCTGGGGTTTAGGCGCAGATACGCAGTATTTT
TRBV15	TRBD2	TRBJ2-3	many	CATSRGGGGRTDTQYF	TGTGCCACCAGCAGAGGGGGTGGCGGGAGGACAGATACGCAGTATTTT
TRBV7-3	.	TRBJ2-3	many	CASSAPGTDTQYF	TGTGCCAGCAGTGCTCCGGGCACAGATACGCAGTATTTT
TRBV7-9	.	TRBJ1-5	many	CASSPGPINQPQHF	TGTGCCAGCAGCCCCGGACCGATCAATCAGCCCCAGCATTTT
TRBV10-2	TRBD2	TRBJ2-1	many	CASSEFRAGGPREQFF	TGCGCCAGCAGTGAGTTTCGAGCGGGAGGGCCCAGAGAGCAGTTCTTC
TRBV6-5	.	TRBJ2-2	many	CASSLTETGELFF	TGTGCCAGCAGTCTGACAGAGACCGGGGAGCTGTTTTTT
TRBV5-8	.	TRBJ2-5	many	CASSLASRTETQYF	TGTGCCAGCAGCTTGGCCTCTAGGACAGAGACCCAGTACTTC
TRBV7-3	TRBD1	TRBJ2-6	few	CASSPGTVSGANVLTF	TGTGCCAGCAGCCCCGGGACAGTCTCTGGGGCCAACGTCCTGACTTTC
TRBV9	TRBD2	TRBJ2-5	many	CASSPSGSPGGETQYF	TGTGCCAGCAGCCCTAGCGGGAGTCCCGGGGGAGAGACCCAGTACTTC
TRBV6-2/TRBV6-3	.	TRBJ2-3	.	CASSYFGSGTDTQYF	TGTGCCAGCAGTTACTTCGGTAGCGGCACAGATACGCAGTATTTT
TRBV7-8	TRBD1	TRBJ1-1	many	CASSATGTGVSNTEAFF	TGTGCCAGCAGCGCAACCGGGACAGGGGTTTCGAACACTGAAGCTTTCTTT
TRBV7-2	TRBD2	TRBJ2-1	few	CASSPGLAPRKFF	TGTGCCAGCAGCCCCGGACTAGCCCCGCGGAAGTTCTTC
TRBV5-1	TRBD2	TRBJ2-7	few	CASRGSGRADGEQYF	TGCGCCAGCAGAGGAAGCGGGAGGGCCGACGGGGAGCAGTACTTC
TRBV12-3/TRBV12-4	TRBD1	TRBJ1-4	many	CASSPEDRGGEKLFF	TGTGCCAGCAGTCCAGAGGACAGGGGTGGAGAAAAACTGTTTTTT
TRBV7-3	TRBD2	TRBJ2-3	.	CASSRAGGGTDTQYF	TGTGCCAGCAGCCGAGCGGGAGGGGGCACAGATACGCAGTATTTT
TRBV20-1	.	TRBJ2-3	many	CSARGSQGTQYF	TGCAGTGCTAGAGGTAGCCAGGGTACGCAGTATTTT
TRBV6-6	.	TRBJ2-3	many	CASSLASNTDTQYF	TGTGCCAGCAGTTTGGCCTCAAACACAGATACGCAGTATTTT
TRBV20-1	TRBD2	TRBJ2-7	.	CSARDGREIDEQYF	TGCAGTGCTAGAGATGGGCGGGAGATAGACGAGCAGTACTTC
TRBV5-1	.	TRBJ1-1	many	CASSPNMNTEAFF	TGCGCCAGCAGCCCGAATATGAACACTGAAGCTTTCTTT